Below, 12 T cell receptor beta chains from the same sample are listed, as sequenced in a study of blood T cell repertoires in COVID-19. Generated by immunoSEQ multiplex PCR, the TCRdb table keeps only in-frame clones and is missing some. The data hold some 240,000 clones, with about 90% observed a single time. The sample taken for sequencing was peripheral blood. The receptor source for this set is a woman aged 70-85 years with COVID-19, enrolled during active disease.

This CDR3 is CASSAAPGTGAGELFF. The CDR3 DNA is TGTGCCAGTAGTGCCGCCCCCGGGACAGGGGCCGGGGAGCTGTTTTTT. J is TRBJ2-2 and V is TRBV19; the match to TRBD1 covers 10 bases. J was trimmed by 6 bases and V by 5 bases; bases with no gene match: 9. Germline values: CDR1 LNHDA, CDR2 SQIVND (reference sequence). The CDR3 loop spans 16 amino acids. Full variable domain (rest looked up from reference TRBV19 and TRBJ2-2): DGGITQSPKYLFRKEGQNVTLSCEQNLNHDAMYWYRQDPGQGLRLIYYSQIVNDFQKGDIAEGYSVSREKKESFPLTVTSAQKNPTAFYLCASSAAPGTGAGELFFGEGSRLTVL.

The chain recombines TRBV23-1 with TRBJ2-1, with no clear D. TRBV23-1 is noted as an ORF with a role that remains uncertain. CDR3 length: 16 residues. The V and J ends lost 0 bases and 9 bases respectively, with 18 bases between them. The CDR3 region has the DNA TGCGCCAGCAGTCAATCGGTATTAGCTATCTGGAGTGAGCAGTTCTTC. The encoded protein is CASSQSVLAIWSEQFF.

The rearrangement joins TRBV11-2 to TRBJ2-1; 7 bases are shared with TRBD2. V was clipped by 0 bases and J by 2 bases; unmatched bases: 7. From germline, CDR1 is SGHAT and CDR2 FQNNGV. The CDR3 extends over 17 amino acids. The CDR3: CASSLEGSSGAYNEQFF. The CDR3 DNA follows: TGTGCCAGCAGCTTAGAAGGGTCTAGCGGCGCCTACAATGAGCAGTTCTTC.

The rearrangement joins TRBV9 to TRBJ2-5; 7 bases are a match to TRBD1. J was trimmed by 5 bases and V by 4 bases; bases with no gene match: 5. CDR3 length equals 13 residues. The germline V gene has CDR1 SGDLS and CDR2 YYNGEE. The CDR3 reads CASSTGDVETQYF. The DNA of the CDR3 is TGTGCCAGCAGCACAGGGGATGTTGAGACCCAGTACTTC. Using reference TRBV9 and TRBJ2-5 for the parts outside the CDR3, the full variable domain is DSGVTQTPKHLITATGQRVTLRCSPRSGDLSVYWYQQSLDQGLQFLIQYYNGEERAKGNILERFSAQQFPDLHSELNLSSLELGDSALYFCASSTGDVETQYFGPGTRLLVL.

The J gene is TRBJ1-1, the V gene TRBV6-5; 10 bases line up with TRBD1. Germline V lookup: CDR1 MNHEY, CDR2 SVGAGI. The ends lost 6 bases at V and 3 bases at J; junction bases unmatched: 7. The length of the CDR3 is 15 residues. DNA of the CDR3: TGTGCCAGCAGGGGTGGAGGGACAGGGGACACTGAAGCTTTCTTT. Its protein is CASRGGGTGDTEAFF.

The CDR3 DNA reads as TGTGCCACCAGAGGGGAGGGGGTCATGCCCCAGCATTTT. This gives the protein CATRGEGVMPQHF. The V gene is TRBV27, the J gene TRBJ1-5; D perhaps matches TRBD1 (6 bases). The CDR3 covers 13 residues. Germline-derived CDR1 and CDR2 are MNHEY and SMNVEV (reference sequence). The V end lost 10 bases, the J end lost 9 bases, and 19 bases lay between the germline ends.

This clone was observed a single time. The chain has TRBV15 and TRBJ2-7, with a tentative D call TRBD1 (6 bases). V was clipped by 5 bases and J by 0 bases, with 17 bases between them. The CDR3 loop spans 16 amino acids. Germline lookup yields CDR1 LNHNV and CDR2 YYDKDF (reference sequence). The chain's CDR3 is CATSGSTRTDSYEQYF. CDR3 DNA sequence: TGTGCCACCAGCGGCTCCACCAGGACAGACTCCTACGAGCAGTACTTC. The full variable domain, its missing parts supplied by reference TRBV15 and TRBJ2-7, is DAMVIQNPRYQVTQFGKPVTLSCSQTLNHNVMYWYQQKSSQAPKLLFHYYDKDFNNEADTPDNFQSRRPNTSFCFLDIRSPGLGDTAMYLCATSGSTRTDSYEQYFGPGTRLTVT.

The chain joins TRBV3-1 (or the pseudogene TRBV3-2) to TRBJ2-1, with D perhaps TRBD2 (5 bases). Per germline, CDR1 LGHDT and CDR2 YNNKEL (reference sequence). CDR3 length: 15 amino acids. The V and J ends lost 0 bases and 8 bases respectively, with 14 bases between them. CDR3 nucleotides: TGTGCCAGCAGCCAAGATATCCCCGGGAAGTATGAGCAGTTCTTC. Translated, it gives CASSQDIPGKYEQFF.

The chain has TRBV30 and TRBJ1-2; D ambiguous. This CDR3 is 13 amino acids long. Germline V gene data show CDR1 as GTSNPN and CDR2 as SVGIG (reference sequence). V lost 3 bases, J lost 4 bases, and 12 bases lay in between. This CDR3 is CAWRVDSGYGYTF. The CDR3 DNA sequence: TGTGCCTGGAGGGTGGACTCCGGCTATGGCTACACCTTC.

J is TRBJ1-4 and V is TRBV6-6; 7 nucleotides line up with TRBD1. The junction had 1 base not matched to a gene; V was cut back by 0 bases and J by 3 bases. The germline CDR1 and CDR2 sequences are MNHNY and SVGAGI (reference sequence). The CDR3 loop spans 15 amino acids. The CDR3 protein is CASSYSGQPNEKLFF. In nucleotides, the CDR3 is TGTGCCAGCAGTTACTCGGGACAGCCTAATGAAAAACTGTTTTTT.

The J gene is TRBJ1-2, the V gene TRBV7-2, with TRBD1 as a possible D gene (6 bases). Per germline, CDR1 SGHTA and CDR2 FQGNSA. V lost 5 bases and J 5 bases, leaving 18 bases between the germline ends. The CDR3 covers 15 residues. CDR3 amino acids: CASSMRQVVGYGYTF. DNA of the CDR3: TGTGCCAGCAGCATGAGACAGGTTGTGGGTTATGGCTACACCTTC.

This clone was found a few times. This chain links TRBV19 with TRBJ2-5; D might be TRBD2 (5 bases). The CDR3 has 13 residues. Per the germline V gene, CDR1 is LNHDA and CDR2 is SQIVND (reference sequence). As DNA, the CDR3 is TGTGCTACACAGCGGCAGCGAGGGGAGACCCAGTACTTC. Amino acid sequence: CATQRQRGETQYF.